The 5 T cell receptor beta chains listed next were all sequenced from one sample in a study of long-term antiretroviral therapy in people with HIV. The libraries were made with immunoSEQ v3.0 at survey level. Profiling relied on immunoSEQ multiplex PCR, and the TCRdb table lists in-frame clones only, not all of them. The sample consists of approximately 20,000 clones, around 85% of them appearing once. The material sequenced was unsorted PBMCs, taken 1.6 years after starting antiretroviral therapy. The receptor set was obtained from a man in his forties with HIV.

This clone appeared a single time. CDR3 nucleotides: TGTGCCAGCAGCTTGGCCCTCGGGGGGCCCTACCACGAGCAGTACTTC. Protein sequence: CASSLALGGPYHEQYF. This chain joins TRBV5-8 and TRBJ2-7, with D perhaps TRBD2 (7 bases). The ends were cut back, 0 bases at V and 5 bases at J, with 18 bases in the middle. Per germline, CDR1 SGHTS and CDR2 YDEGEE. The CDR3 contains 16 residues.

The chain recombines TRBV5-1 with TRBJ2-7; the match to TRBD1 covers 7 bases. Trimming removed 4 bases from V and 5 bases from J; junction bases left unmatched: 9. Germline V gene lookup returns CDR1 SGHRS and CDR2 YFSETQ. This CDR3 comprises 14 residues. In DNA, the CDR3 is TGCGCCAGCAGCCTCTGGGACAGTAGTCACGAGCAGTACTTC. Its protein is CASSLWDSSHEQYF.

The chain couples TRBV6-5 to TRBJ1-1; D uncertain. V was cut by 10 bases and J by 4 bases, with 10 bases left in between. The CDR3 spans 11 residues. Per germline, CDR1 MNHEY and CDR2 SVGAGI. The CDR3 bases are TGTGCCACCGGTCGGGTCACTGAAGCTTTCTTT. This sequence encodes CATGRVTEAFF.

This rearrangement joins TRBV15 to TRBJ1-5, with D tentatively TRBD1 (5 bases). V was clipped by 11 bases and J by 0 bases, with 14 bases between them. Germline CDR1 reads LNHNV; CDR2 reads YYDKDF (reference sequence). The CDR3 consists of 14 residues. Here the CDR3 reads CASGEGYSNQPQHF. In DNA form, the CDR3 reads TGTGCCTCGGGCGAGGGGTATAGCAATCAGCCCCAGCATTTT.

This clone was seen a handful of times. V usage is TRBV6-1 and J usage is TRBJ2-7; D remains unclear. Trimming removed 0 bases at V and 5 bases at J, with 14 bases between. The CDR3 is 15 residues long. Germline lookup yields CDR1 MNHNS and CDR2 SASEGT. DNA of the CDR3: TGTGCCAGCAGTGAAGCTATAACAGCCGATCACGAGCAGTACTTC. As protein: CASSEAITADHEQYF.